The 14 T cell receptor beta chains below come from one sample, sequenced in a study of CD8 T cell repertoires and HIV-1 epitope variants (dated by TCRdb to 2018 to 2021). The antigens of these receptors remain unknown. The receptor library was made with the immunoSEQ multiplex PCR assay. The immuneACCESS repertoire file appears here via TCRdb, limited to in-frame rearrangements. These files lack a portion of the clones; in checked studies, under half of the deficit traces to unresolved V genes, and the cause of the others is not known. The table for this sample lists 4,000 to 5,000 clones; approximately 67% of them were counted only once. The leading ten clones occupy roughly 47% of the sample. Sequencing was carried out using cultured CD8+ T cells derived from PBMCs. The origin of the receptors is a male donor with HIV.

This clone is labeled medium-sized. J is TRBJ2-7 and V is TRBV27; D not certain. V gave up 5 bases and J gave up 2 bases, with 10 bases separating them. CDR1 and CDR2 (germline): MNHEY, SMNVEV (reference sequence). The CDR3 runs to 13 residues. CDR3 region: CASSPARTYEQYF. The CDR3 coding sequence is TGTGCCAGCAGTCCCGCCCGAACCTACGAGCAGTACTTC.

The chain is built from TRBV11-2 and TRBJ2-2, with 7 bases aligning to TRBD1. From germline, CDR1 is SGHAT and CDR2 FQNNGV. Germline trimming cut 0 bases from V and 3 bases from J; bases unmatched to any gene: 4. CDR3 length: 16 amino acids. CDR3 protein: CASSLEVQGYTGELFF. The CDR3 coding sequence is TGTGCCAGCAGCTTAGAAGTACAGGGGTACACCGGGGAGCTGTTTTTT.

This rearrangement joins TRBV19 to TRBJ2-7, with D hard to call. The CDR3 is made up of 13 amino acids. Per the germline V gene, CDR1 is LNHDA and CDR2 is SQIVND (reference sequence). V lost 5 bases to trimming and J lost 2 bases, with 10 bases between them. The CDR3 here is CASSFGPPYEQYF. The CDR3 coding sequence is TGTGCCAGTAGTTTCGGGCCCCCCTACGAGCAGTACTTC.

In nucleotides, the CDR3 is TGTGCCAGCAGCTTTGGGGACAGGGAAGATACGCAGTATTTT. The encoded protein is CASSFGDREDTQYF. V is TRBV5-6 and J is TRBJ2-3; 9 bases agree with TRBD1. Per germline, CDR1 SGHDT and CDR2 YYEEEE. The V and J ends lost 2 bases and 5 bases, in that order; junction bases with no gene match: 3. This CDR3 contains 14 residues.

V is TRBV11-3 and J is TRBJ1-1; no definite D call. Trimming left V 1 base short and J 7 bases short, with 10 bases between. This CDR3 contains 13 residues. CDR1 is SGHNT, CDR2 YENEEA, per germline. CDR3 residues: CASSLGGENEAFF. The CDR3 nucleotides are TGTGCCAGCAGCTTAGGCGGGGAGAATGAAGCTTTCTTT.

DNA for the CDR3: TGCGCCAGCCTTGGCCCCACAGAGACCCAGTACTTC. This gives the protein CASLGPTETQYF. V gene TRBV5-1 combines with J gene TRBJ2-5; D call uncertain. Germline-derived CDR1 and CDR2 are SGHRS and YFSETQ. V was clipped by 7 bases and J by 4 bases, with 11 bases between them. The CDR3 is made up of 12 amino acids.

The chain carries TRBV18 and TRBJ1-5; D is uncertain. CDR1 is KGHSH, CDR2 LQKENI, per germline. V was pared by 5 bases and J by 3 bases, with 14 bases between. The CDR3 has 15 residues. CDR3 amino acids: CASSSGGDVNQPQHF. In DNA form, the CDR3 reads TGTGCCAGCTCATCTGGAGGAGATGTCAATCAGCCCCAGCATTTT.

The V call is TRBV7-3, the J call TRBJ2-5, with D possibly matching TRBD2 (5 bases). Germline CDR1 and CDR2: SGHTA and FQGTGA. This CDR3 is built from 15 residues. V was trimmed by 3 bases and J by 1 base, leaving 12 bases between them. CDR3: CASSLYGEGQETQYF. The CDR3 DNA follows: TGTGCCAGCAGCTTGTACGGCGAGGGCCAAGAGACCCAGTACTTC.

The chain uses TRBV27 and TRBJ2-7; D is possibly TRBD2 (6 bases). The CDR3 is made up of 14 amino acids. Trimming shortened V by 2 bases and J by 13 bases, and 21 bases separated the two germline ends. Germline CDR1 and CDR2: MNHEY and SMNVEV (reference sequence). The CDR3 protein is CASSLVPGEAGSYF. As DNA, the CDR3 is TGTGCCAGCAGTTTAGTTCCGGGAGAGGCAGGGTCTTACTTC.

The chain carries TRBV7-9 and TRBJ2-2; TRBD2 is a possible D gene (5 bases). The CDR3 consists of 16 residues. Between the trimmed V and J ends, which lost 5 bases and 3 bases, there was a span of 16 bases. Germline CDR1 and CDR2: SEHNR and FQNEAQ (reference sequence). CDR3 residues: CASSPIGLGDTGELFF. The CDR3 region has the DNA TGTGCCAGCAGCCCAATAGGACTTGGGGACACCGGGGAGCTGTTTTTT.

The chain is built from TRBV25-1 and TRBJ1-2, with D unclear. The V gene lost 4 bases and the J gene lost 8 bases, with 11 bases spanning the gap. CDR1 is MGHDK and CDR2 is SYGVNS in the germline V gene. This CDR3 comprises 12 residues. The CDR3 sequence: CASSVHMGGYTF. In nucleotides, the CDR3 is TGTGCCAGCAGTGTCCATATGGGAGGCTACACCTTC.

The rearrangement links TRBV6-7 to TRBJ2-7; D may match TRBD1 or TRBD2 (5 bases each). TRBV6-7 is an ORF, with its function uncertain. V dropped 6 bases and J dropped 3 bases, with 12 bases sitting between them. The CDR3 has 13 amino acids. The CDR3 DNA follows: TGTGCCAGCAGACCTATTGGGGGCTACGAGCAGTACTTC. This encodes CASRPIGGYEQYF.

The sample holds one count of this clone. The CDR3 protein is CASSSAGIDQETQYF. The CDR3 DNA follows: TGTGCCAGCAGCTCCGCCGGGATAGATCAAGAGACCCAGTACTTC. V usage is TRBV7-9 and J usage is TRBJ2-5; a possible D gene is TRBD2 (5 bases). The CDR3 has 15 amino acids. V was cut by 4 bases and J by 2 bases, with 14 bases left in between. CDR1 SEHNR and CDR2 FQNEAQ come from the germline V gene (reference sequence). Complete variable domain (other parts from reference TRBV7-9 and TRBJ2-5): DTGVSQNPRHKITKRGQNVTFRCDPISEHNRLYWYRQTLGQGPEFLTYFQNEAQLEKSRLLSDRFSAERPKGSFSTLEIQRTEQGDSAMYLCASSSAGIDQETQYFGPGTRLLVL.

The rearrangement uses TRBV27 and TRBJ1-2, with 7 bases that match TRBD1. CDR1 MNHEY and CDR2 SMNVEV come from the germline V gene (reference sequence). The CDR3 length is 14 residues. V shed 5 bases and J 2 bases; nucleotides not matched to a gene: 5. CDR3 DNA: TGTGCCAGCAGTGTCGACAGGGCCAACTATGGCTACACCTTC. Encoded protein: CASSVDRANYGYTF.